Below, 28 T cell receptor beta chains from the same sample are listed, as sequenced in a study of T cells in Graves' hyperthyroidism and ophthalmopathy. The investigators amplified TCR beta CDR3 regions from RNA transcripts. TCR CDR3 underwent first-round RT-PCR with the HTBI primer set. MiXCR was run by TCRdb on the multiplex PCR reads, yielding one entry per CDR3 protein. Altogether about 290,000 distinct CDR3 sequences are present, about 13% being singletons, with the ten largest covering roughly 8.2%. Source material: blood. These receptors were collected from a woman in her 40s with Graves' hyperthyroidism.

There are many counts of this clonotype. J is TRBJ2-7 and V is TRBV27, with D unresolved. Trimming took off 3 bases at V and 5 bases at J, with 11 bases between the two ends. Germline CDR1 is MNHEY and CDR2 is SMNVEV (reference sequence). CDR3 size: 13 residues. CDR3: CASSFSGHDEQYF. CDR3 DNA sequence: TGTGCCAGCAGTTTTTCGGGTCACGACGAGCAGTACTTC.

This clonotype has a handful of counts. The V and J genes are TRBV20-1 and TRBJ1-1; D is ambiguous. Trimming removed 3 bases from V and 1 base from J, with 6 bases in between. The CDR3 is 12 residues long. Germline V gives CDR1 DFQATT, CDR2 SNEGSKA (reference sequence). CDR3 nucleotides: TGCAGTGCTAGTTCGGGGAACACTGAAGCTTTCTTT. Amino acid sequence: CSASSGNTEAFF.

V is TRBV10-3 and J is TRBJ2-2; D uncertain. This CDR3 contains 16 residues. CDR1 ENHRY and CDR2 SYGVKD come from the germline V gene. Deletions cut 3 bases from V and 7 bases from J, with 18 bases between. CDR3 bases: TGTGCCATCAGTGAATCGGGTAGCTATAATGGCGGGGAGCTGTTTTTT. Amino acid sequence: CAISESGSYNGGELFF.

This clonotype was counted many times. CDR3 sequence reads: CASSLGLTGEAEYEQYF. The CDR3 DNA is TGTGCCAGCAGCTTAGGTCTAACAGGGGAAGCGGAGTACGAGCAGTACTTC. J is TRBJ2-7 and V is TRBV7-9; 7 bases agree with TRBD1. CDR3 length equals 17 residues. Germline CDR1 reads SEHNR; CDR2 reads FQNEAQ (reference sequence). V was pared by 1 base and J by 4 bases, with 13 bases of the junction left unmatched.

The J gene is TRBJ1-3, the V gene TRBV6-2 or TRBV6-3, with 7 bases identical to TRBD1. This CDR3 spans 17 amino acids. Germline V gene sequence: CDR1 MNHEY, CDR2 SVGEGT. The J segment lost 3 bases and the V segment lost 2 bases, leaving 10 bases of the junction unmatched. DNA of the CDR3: TGTGCCAGCAGTTACCGGCCCGGGACAGTCCTTGGAAACACCATATATTTT. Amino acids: CASSYRPGTVLGNTIYF.

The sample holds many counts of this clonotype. CDR3 in DNA: TGTGCCAGCAGCCACGACAGCTACGAGCAGTACTTC. As protein: CASSHDSYEQYF. The chain recombines TRBV7-2 with TRBJ2-7, with D maybe TRBD1 (5 bases). The length of the CDR3 is 12 residues. V shed 5 bases and J shed 3 bases, with 8 bases lying between them. Germline CDR1 is SGHTA and CDR2 is FQGNSA. Looking up the rest from reference TRBV7-2 and TRBJ2-7 gives the full variable domain: GAGVSQSPSNKVTEKGKDVELRCDPISGHTALYWYRQSLGQGLEFLIYFQGNSAPDKSGLPSDRFSAERTGGSVSTLTIQRTQQEDSAVYLCASSHDSYEQYFGPGTRLTVT.

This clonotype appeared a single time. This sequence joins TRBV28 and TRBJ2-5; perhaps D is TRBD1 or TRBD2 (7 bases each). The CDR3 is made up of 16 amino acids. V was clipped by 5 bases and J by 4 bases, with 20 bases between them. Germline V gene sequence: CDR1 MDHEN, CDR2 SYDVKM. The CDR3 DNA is TGTGCCAGCAGTCCCAACAGGGGAGGGATTTCAGAGACCCAGTACTTC. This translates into CASSPNRGGISETQYF.

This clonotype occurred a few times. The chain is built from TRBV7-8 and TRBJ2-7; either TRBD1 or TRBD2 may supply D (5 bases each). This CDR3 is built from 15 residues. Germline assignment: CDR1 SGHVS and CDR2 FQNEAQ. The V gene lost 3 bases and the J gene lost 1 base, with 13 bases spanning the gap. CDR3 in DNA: TGTGCCAGCAGCTTGGCCGGGACCACATCCTACGAGCAGTACTTC. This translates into CASSLAGTTSYEQYF.

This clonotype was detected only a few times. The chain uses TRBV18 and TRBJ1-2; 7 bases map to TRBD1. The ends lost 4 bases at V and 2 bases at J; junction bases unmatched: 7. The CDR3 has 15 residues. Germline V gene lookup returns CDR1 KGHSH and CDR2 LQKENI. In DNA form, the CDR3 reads TGTGCCAGCTCACAAACCGGGACAGAAAACTATGGCTACACCTTC. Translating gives CASSQTGTENYGYTF.

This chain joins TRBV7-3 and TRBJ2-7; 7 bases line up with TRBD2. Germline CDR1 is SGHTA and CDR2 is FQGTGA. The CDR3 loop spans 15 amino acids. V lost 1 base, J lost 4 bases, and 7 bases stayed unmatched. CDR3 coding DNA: TGTGCCAGCAGCTTAAGCGGCGGGAGAGGATACGAGCAGTACTTC. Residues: CASSLSGGRGYEQYF.

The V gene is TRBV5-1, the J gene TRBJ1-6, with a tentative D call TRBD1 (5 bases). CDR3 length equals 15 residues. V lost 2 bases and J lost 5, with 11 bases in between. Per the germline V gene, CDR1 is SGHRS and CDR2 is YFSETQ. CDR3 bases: TGCGCCAGCAGCTTCGGGGGGACCAATAATTCACCCCTCCACTTT. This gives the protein CASSFGGTNNSPLHF.

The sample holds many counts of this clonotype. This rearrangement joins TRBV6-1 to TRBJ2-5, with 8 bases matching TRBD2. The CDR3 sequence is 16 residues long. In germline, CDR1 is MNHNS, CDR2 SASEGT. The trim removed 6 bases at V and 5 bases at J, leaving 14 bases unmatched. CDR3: CASRGGSAGEGETQYF. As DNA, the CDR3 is TGTGCCAGCAGGGGGGGCTCAGCGGGAGAAGGGGAGACCCAGTACTTC.

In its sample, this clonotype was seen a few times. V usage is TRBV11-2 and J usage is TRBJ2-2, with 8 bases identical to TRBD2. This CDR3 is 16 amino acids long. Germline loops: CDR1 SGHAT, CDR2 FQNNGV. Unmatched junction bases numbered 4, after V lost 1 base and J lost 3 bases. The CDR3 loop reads CASSLVASGYTGELFF. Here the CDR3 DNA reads TGTGCCAGCAGCTTAGTTGCTAGCGGGTACACCGGGGAGCTGTTTTTT. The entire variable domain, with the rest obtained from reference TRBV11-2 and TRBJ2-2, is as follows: EAGVAQSPRYKIIEKRQSVAFWCNPISGHATLYWYQQILGQGPKLLIQFQNNGVVDDSQLPKDRFSAERLKGVDSTLKIQPAKLEDSAVYLCASSLVASGYTGELFFGEGSRLTVL.

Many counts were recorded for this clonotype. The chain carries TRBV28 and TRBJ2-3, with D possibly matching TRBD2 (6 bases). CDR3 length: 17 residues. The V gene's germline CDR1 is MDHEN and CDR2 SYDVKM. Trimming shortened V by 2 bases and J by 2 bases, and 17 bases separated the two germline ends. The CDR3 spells CASSLTPGRGNTDTQYF. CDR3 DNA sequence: TGTGCCAGCAGTTTAACTCCGGGACGGGGGAACACAGATACGCAGTATTTT.

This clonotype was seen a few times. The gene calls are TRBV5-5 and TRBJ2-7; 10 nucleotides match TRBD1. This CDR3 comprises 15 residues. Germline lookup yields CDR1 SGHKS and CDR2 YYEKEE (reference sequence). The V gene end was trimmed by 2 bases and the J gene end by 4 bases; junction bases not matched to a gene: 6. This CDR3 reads CASSFEGTGAYEQYF. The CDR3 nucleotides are TGTGCCAGCAGCTTTGAGGGGACAGGGGCATACGAGCAGTACTTC.

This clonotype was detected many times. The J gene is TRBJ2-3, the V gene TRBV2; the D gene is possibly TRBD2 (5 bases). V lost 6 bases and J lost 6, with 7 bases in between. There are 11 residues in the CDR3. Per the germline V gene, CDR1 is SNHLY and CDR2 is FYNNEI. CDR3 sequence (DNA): TGTGCCAGCAGAGGCGGGGATACGCAGTATTTT. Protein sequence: CASRGGDTQYF.

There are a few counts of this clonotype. DNA of the CDR3: TGTGCCAGCAGCCACTCTGGGCACACTGAAGCTTTCTTT. It encodes CASSHSGHTEAFF. The chain recombines TRBV14 with TRBJ1-1; D unresolved. CDR3 length: 13 residues. Trimming left V 3 bases short and J 3 bases short, with 8 bases between. Germline V gene data show CDR1 as SGHDN and CDR2 as FVKESK. The full variable domain, its missing parts supplied by reference TRBV14 and TRBJ1-1, is EAGVTQFPSHSVIEKGQTVTLRCDPISGHDNLYWYRRVMGKEIKFLLHFVKESKQDESGMPNNRFLAERTGGTYSTLKVQPAELEDSGVYFCASSHSGHTEAFFGQGTRLTVV.

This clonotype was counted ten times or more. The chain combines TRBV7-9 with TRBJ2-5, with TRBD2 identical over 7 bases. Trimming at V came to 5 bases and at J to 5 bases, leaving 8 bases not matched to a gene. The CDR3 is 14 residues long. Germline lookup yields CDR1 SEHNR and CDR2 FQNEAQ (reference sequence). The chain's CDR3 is CASSPPTSYETQYF. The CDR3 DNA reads TGTGCCAGCAGCCCGCCGACTAGCTACGAGACCCAGTACTTC.

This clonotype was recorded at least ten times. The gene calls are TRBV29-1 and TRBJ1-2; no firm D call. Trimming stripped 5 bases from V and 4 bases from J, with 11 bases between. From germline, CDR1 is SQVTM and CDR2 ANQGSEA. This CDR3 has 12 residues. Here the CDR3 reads CSVPTLFYGYTF. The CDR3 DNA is TGCAGCGTTCCGACCCTATTCTATGGCTACACCTTC.

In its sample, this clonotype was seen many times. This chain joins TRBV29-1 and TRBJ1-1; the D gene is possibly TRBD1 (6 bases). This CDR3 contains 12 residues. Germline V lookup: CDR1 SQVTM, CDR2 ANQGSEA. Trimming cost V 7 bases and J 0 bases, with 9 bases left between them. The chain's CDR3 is CSGRTVNTEAFF. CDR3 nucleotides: TGCAGCGGCCGGACAGTGAACACTGAAGCTTTCTTT.

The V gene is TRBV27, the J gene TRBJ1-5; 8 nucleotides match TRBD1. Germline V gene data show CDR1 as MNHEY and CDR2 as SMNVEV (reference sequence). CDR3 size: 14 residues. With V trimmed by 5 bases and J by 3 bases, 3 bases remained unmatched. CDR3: CASSNRGFNQPQHF. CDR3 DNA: TGTGCCAGCAGTAACAGGGGGTTCAATCAGCCCCAGCATTTT.

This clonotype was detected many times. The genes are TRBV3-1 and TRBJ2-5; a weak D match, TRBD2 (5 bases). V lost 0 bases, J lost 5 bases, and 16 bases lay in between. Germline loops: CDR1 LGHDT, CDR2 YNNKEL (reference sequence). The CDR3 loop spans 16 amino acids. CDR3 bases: TGTGCCAGCAGCCAAGAAGTGGGAGCGTTGAGGGAGACCCAGTACTTC. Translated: CASSQEVGALRETQYF.

The CDR3 DNA reads TGCAGTGCTAGCGGACAGGTTCCCCCCTACGAGCAGTACTTC. Translating it yields CSASGQVPPYEQYF. The chain is built from TRBV20-1 and TRBJ2-7; 7 bases are a match to TRBD1. The germline gives CDR1 DFQATT, CDR2 SNEGSKA (reference sequence). V gave up 3 bases and J gave up 2 bases; unmatched junction bases: 7. The CDR3 extends over 14 amino acids.

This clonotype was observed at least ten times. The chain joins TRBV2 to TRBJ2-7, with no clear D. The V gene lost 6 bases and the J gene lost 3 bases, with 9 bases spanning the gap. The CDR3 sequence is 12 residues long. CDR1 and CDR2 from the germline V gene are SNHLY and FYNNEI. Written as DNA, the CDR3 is TGTGCCAGCAGCGAAATCAGCTACGAGCAGTACTTC. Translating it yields CASSEISYEQYF.

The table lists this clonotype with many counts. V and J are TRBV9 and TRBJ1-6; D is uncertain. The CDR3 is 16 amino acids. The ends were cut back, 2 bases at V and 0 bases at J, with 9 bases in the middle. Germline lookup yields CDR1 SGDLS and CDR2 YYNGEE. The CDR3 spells CASSVGRSSYNSPLHF. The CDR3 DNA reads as TGTGCCAGCAGCGTCGGCAGGAGCTCCTATAATTCACCCCTCCACTTT.

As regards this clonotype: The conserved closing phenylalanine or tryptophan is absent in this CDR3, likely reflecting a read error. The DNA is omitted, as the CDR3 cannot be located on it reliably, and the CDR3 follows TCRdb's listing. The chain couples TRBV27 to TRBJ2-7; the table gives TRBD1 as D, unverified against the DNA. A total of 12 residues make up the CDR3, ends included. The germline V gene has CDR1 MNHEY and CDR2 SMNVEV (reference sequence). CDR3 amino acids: CASSLSGTPPDD.

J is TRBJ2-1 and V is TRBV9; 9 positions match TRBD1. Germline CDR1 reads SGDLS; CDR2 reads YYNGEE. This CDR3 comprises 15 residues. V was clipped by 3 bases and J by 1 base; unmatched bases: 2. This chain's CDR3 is CASSEGQGSYNEQFF. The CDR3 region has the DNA TGTGCCAGCAGCGAGGGACAGGGTTCCTACAATGAGCAGTTCTTC.

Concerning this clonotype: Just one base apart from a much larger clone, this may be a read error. DNA for the CDR3: TGTGCCAGCAGGGAACCAGACAAGTCCTCTGGCTACACCTTC. It translates to CASREPDKSSGYTF. This rearrangement joins TRBV12-3 or TRBV12-4 to TRBJ1-2; D remains ambiguous. This CDR3 spans 14 amino acids. Trimming left V 6 bases short and J 7 bases short, with 18 bases between.